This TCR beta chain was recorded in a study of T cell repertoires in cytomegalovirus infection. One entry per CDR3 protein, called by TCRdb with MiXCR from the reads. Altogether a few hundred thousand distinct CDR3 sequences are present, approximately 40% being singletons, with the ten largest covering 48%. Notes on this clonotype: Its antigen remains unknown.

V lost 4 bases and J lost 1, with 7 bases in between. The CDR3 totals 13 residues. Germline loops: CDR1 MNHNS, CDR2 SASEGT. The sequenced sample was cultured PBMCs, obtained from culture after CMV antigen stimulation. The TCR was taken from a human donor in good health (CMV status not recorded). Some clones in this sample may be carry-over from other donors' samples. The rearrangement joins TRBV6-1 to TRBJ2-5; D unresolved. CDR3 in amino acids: CASSASFQETQYF. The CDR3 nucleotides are TGTGCCAGCAGTGCTTCCTTCCAAGAGACCCAGTACTTC.